Listed below are T cell receptor beta chains from one sample, sequenced in a study of blood T cells in healthy people across ages. Each CDR3 protein gets one entry after TCRdb re-called the 5' RACE reads with MiXCR. Here the sample spans over 1,500,000 distinct CDR3 sequences, around 40% being singletons. Sequenced input: blood. These TCRs come from a human donor in good health. The CDR3 runs from the conserved cysteine through the conserved F or W. A D gene is named only where the DNA matches it firmly. Size values are once, few and many counts, or a class for expanded clones, and some rows have none.

CDR3 DNA: TGTGCCAGCAGTCCAAATGGGGGAATAAGGGAGCAGTACTTC
CDR3 protein: CASSPNGGIREQYF
clone size: few
J gene: TRBJ2-4
V gene: TRBV27
D gene: .

CDR3 DNA: TGTGCCAGCAAAATAAGAGGGCAGGTGGGATCTGAAGCTTTCTTT
CDR3 protein: CASKIRGQVGSEAFF
clone size: .
J gene: TRBJ1-1
V gene: TRBV12-3/TRBV12-4
D gene: .

CDR3 DNA: TGCAGTGCTAGAGATCGCTTAGCGTGGAGGGGGAATCAGCCCCAGCATTTT
CDR3 protein: CSARDRLAWRGNQPQHF
clone size: few
J gene: TRBJ1-5
V gene: TRBV20-1
D gene: .

CDR3 DNA: TGCAGCGTTGGGTTGGTTTGGGATGGCTACACCTTC
CDR3 protein: CSVGLVWDGYTF
clone size: .
J gene: TRBJ1-2
V gene: TRBV29-1
D gene: .

CDR3 DNA: TGTGCCAGCAGGAAGGACAGGGGGCGCGTGGATACGCAGTATTTT
CDR3 protein: CASRKDRGRVDTQYF
clone size: .
J gene: TRBJ2-3
V gene: TRBV12-3/TRBV12-4
D gene: TRBD1

CDR3 DNA: TGTGCCAGCAGCCAAGAAGAGCGGTTCACAGATACGCAGTATTTT
CDR3 protein: CASSQEERFTDTQYF
clone size: .
J gene: TRBJ2-3
V gene: TRBV14
D gene: .

CDR3 DNA: TGTGCCAGCAGTTCCCAAGTCGACACTGAAGCTTTCTTT
CDR3 protein: CASSSQVDTEAFF
clone size: few
J gene: TRBJ1-1
V gene: TRBV7-3
D gene: .

CDR3 DNA: TGTGCCAGCAGCTTACGGTCTGGGATCTCGCAGCCCCAGCATTTT
CDR3 protein: CASSLRSGISQPQHF
clone size: many
J gene: TRBJ1-5
V gene: TRBV7-8
D gene: .

CDR3 DNA: TGTGCCAGCAGTTCACTGGGATCCGCCAGGGGCTACACCTTC
CDR3 protein: CASSSLGSARGYTF
clone size: few
J gene: TRBJ1-2
V gene: TRBV28
D gene: .

CDR3 DNA: TGTGCCAGCAACCCCTCAGGGAGGACCTACAATGAGCAGTTCTTC
CDR3 protein: CASNPSGRTYNEQFF
clone size: .
J gene: TRBJ2-1
V gene: TRBV6-2/TRBV6-3
D gene: .

CDR3 DNA: TGTGCCAGCAGCTTAATGGTGGCTAGCGGGACCAATGAGCAGTTCTTC
CDR3 protein: CASSLMVASGTNEQFF
clone size: few
J gene: TRBJ2-1
V gene: TRBV7-3
D gene: TRBD2

CDR3 DNA: TGTGCCAGCAGCGCCGGGACTACCCAGTATTTT
CDR3 protein: CASSAGTTQYF
clone size: few
J gene: TRBJ2-3
V gene: TRBV9
D gene: TRBD2

CDR3 DNA: TGTGCCAGCAGCTTCAACAGGGATGGGGTTTACGAGCAGTACTTC
CDR3 protein: CASSFNRDGVYEQYF
clone size: few
J gene: TRBJ2-7
V gene: TRBV7-9
D gene: .

CDR3 DNA: TGCGCCAGCAGCCAACAAATCCGGGACACTCAAGGTTATAATTCACCCCTCCACTTT
CDR3 protein: CASSQQIRDTQGYNSPLHF
clone size: .
J gene: TRBJ1-6
V gene: TRBV4-1
D gene: .

CDR3 DNA: TGCGCCAGCAGCCAAGAGGGGGGGGCTGAAGCTTTCTTT
CDR3 protein: CASSQEGGAEAFF
clone size: few
J gene: TRBJ1-1
V gene: TRBV4-3
D gene: .

CDR3 DNA: TGTGCCAGCACCGGCGAGTGGTCCAATGAGCAGTTCTTC
CDR3 protein: CASTGEWSNEQFF
clone size: few
J gene: TRBJ2-1
V gene: TRBV12-3/TRBV12-4
D gene: .

CDR3 DNA: TGTGCCATCAGTGAGGGGGTAAATGAAAAACTGTTTTTT
CDR3 protein: CAISEGVNEKLFF
clone size: few
J gene: TRBJ1-4
V gene: TRBV10-3
D gene: .

CDR3 DNA: TGTGCCAGCAGCTCGGGGGTATCTCCCATCAATGAGCAGTTCTTC
CDR3 protein: CASSSGVSPINEQFF
clone size: .
J gene: TRBJ2-1
V gene: TRBV7-2
D gene: .

CDR3 DNA: TGTGCCAGCAGCGCCCGGACATTCACAGATACGCAGTATTTT
CDR3 protein: CASSARTFTDTQYF
clone size: few
J gene: TRBJ2-3
V gene: TRBV9
D gene: .

CDR3 DNA: TGTGCCACCAGCTCGTCTGACTCTGGGGCCAACGTCCTGACTTTC
CDR3 protein: CATSSSDSGANVLTF
clone size: few
J gene: TRBJ2-6
V gene: TRBV15
D gene: .

CDR3 DNA: TGTGCCAGCAGCCCGGACAGGGTTGGGACCCAGTACTTC
CDR3 protein: CASSPDRVGTQYF
clone size: .
J gene: TRBJ2-5
V gene: TRBV7-2
D gene: TRBD1

CDR3 DNA: TGCGCCAGCAGCCTGGACGGGGGTCCCGGGGAGCTGTTTTTT
CDR3 protein: CASSLDGGPGELFF
clone size: few
J gene: TRBJ2-2
V gene: TRBV5-1
D gene: .

CDR3 DNA: TGTGCCAGCAGCCTAAGGAAAGGGGGCTATGGCCACACCTTC
CDR3 protein: CASSLRKGGYGHTF
clone size: .
J gene: TRBJ1-2
V gene: TRBV6-2/TRBV6-3
D gene: TRBD1

CDR3 DNA: TGCAGTGCTAGAGAAGATCGGACGGGGATTCAAGAGACCCAGTACTTC
CDR3 protein: CSAREDRTGIQETQYF
clone size: few
J gene: TRBJ2-5
V gene: TRBV20-1
D gene: .

CDR3 DNA: TGCAGTGGTTCCCGGGACGGACAACAAGAGACCCAGTACTTC
CDR3 protein: CSGSRDGQQETQYF
clone size: .
J gene: TRBJ2-5
V gene: TRBV20-1
D gene: .

CDR3 DNA: TGTGCCAGCAGTTTATTGGGACAGGGCCATGAGCAGTTCTTC
CDR3 protein: CASSLLGQGHEQFF
clone size: few
J gene: TRBJ2-1
V gene: TRBV27
D gene: TRBD1

CDR3 DNA: TGTGCCAGCGGCCCGAGGTGGGAAGGCACTGAAGCTTTCTTT
CDR3 protein: CASGPRWEGTEAFF
clone size: once
J gene: TRBJ1-1
V gene: TRBV12-3/TRBV12-4
D gene: .

CDR3 DNA: TGTGCCAGGAAGCTAATCCGGGTTCCAACCTACTACGAGCAGTACTTC
CDR3 protein: CARKLIRVPTYYEQYF
clone size: few
J gene: TRBJ2-7
V gene: TRBV12-3/TRBV12-4
D gene: .

CDR3 DNA: TGCAGTGTAGCGACTAGCCGGGGGACCACGCAGTATTTT
CDR3 protein: CSVATSRGTTQYF
clone size: .
J gene: TRBJ2-3
V gene: TRBV20-1
D gene: TRBD2

CDR3 DNA: TGTGCCAGCAGCCGGGGACAGGGGGAAGCTTTCTTT
CDR3 protein: CASSRGQGEAFF
clone size: .
J gene: TRBJ1-1
V gene: TRBV7-9
D gene: TRBD1

CDR3 DNA: TGCGCCAGCAGCCAAGAGTTTTCCAGACGGTTAAAATCACCCCTCCACTTT
CDR3 protein: CASSQEFSRRLKSPLHF
clone size: .
J gene: TRBJ1-6
V gene: TRBV4-3
D gene: .

CDR3 DNA: TGCAGCGTTGCGGACAGGTCCCGGACCTATGGCTACACCTTC
CDR3 protein: CSVADRSRTYGYTF
clone size: .
J gene: TRBJ1-2
V gene: TRBV29-1
D gene: TRBD1

CDR3 DNA: TGCGCCAGCAGCCAAGATAGTGGGATTAGCACAGATACGCAGTATTTT
CDR3 protein: CASSQDSGISTDTQYF
clone size: .
J gene: TRBJ2-3
V gene: TRBV4-3
D gene: .

CDR3 DNA: TGTGCTAGTGGTTTGGCGGGGGCTCGAGAGCAGTACTTC
CDR3 protein: CASGLAGAREQYF
clone size: .
J gene: TRBJ2-7
V gene: TRBV12-5
D gene: .

CDR3 DNA: TGTGCCAGCAGTCTGGGAGGGGGCGCGATTTATATAAACATTCAGTACTTC
CDR3 protein: CASSLGGGAIYINIQYF
clone size: .
J gene: TRBJ2-4
V gene: TRBV12-3/TRBV12-4
D gene: .

CDR3 DNA: TGTGCCAGCAGCTTACTACGGGACAGCGTCTACGAGCAGTACTTC
CDR3 protein: CASSLLRDSVYEQYF
clone size: .
J gene: TRBJ2-7
V gene: TRBV11-3
D gene: TRBD1

CDR3 DNA: TGTGCCAGCAGTGACCCCGGGACAGGGGACGTTTATGGCTACACCTTC
CDR3 protein: CASSDPGTGDVYGYTF
clone size: few
J gene: TRBJ1-2
V gene: TRBV25-1
D gene: TRBD1

CDR3 DNA: TGTGCCGGCAGCTTACGAGGGGGCGACGAGCAGTACTTC
CDR3 protein: CAGSLRGGDEQYF
clone size: few
J gene: TRBJ2-7
V gene: TRBV11-3
D gene: TRBD1

CDR3 DNA: TGTGCCAGCAGCTTAGAATCAGGGGGCTTTGATACGCAGTATTTT
CDR3 protein: CASSLESGGFDTQYF
clone size: .
J gene: TRBJ2-3
V gene: TRBV11-2
D gene: TRBD1

CDR3 DNA: TGTGCCAGCAGGCCGACAGGGGAGAACACTGAAGCTTTCTTT
CDR3 protein: CASRPTGENTEAFF
clone size: .
J gene: TRBJ1-1
V gene: TRBV5-4
D gene: TRBD1

CDR3 DNA: TGTGCCAGCAGTTTATTGACGGGGAGGGCAGAGCAGTACTTC
CDR3 protein: CASSLLTGRAEQYF
clone size: many
J gene: TRBJ2-7
V gene: TRBV28
D gene: TRBD2

CDR3 DNA: TGCAGTGCTAGAGATAGGACCCCAAGGGGGGCAGATACGCAGTATTTT
CDR3 protein: CSARDRTPRGADTQYF
clone size: .
J gene: TRBJ2-3
V gene: TRBV20-1
D gene: .

CDR3 DNA: TGTGCCAGCAGCTTAGTGGCTAGCGGGGGCACCTTCTACAATGAGCAGTTCTTC
CDR3 protein: CASSLVASGGTFYNEQFF
clone size: .
J gene: TRBJ2-1
V gene: TRBV7-2
D gene: TRBD2

CDR3 DNA: TGTGCCAGCAGCTACAGGACAAATGGATACGAGCAGTACTTC
CDR3 protein: CASSYRTNGYEQYF
clone size: .
J gene: TRBJ2-7
V gene: TRBV5-6
D gene: .

CDR3 DNA: TGTGCCAGCAGCCCCTGGGACAGGGGAACGTTGGAGACCCAGTACTTC
CDR3 protein: CASSPWDRGTLETQYF
clone size: .
J gene: TRBJ2-5
V gene: TRBV7-9
D gene: TRBD1

CDR3 DNA: TGCAGCATTGATGAGGGAGAGGGGCAAGAGACCCAGTACTTC
CDR3 protein: CSIDEGEGQETQYF
clone size: .
J gene: TRBJ2-5
V gene: TRBV29-1
D gene: .

CDR3 DNA: TGTGCCAGCAGGACAACAGGGAGGTCTGAAGCTTTCTTT
CDR3 protein: CASRTTGRSEAFF
clone size: .
J gene: TRBJ1-1
V gene: TRBV6-5
D gene: .

CDR3 DNA: TGCAGTGCCTTAAAAGACAAGGGACTAGCGTACCTACGATCGCAGTACTTC
CDR3 protein: CSALKDKGLAYLRSQYF
clone size: .
J gene: TRBJ2-7
V gene: TRBV20-1
D gene: TRBD2

CDR3 DNA: TGTGCCACCAGCACTGCGAGACGTTTTAGCTCCTACGAGCAGTACTTC
CDR3 protein: CATSTARRFSSYEQYF
clone size: once
J gene: TRBJ2-7
V gene: TRBV15
D gene: .

CDR3 DNA: TGTGCCAGCAGTCCCGCCTTGGGTGAAAACACTGAAGCTTTCTTT
CDR3 protein: CASSPALGENTEAFF
clone size: .
J gene: TRBJ1-1
V gene: TRBV28
D gene: .

CDR3 DNA: TGTGCCAGTAGTGGAAGGGGGTCCGAGACCCAGTACTTC
CDR3 protein: CASSGRGSETQYF
clone size: .
J gene: TRBJ2-5
V gene: TRBV19
D gene: .

CDR3 DNA: TGTGCCAGCAGTTTCGGGCAGACCCAGTACTTC
CDR3 protein: CASSFGQTQYF
clone size: .
J gene: TRBJ2-5
V gene: TRBV28
D gene: .

CDR3 DNA: TGTGCCAGCAGTTACAGGAGCGGGGGGGCCAGTGAGCAGTTCTTC
CDR3 protein: CASSYRSGGASEQFF
clone size: .
J gene: TRBJ2-1
V gene: TRBV6-2/TRBV6-3
D gene: TRBD2